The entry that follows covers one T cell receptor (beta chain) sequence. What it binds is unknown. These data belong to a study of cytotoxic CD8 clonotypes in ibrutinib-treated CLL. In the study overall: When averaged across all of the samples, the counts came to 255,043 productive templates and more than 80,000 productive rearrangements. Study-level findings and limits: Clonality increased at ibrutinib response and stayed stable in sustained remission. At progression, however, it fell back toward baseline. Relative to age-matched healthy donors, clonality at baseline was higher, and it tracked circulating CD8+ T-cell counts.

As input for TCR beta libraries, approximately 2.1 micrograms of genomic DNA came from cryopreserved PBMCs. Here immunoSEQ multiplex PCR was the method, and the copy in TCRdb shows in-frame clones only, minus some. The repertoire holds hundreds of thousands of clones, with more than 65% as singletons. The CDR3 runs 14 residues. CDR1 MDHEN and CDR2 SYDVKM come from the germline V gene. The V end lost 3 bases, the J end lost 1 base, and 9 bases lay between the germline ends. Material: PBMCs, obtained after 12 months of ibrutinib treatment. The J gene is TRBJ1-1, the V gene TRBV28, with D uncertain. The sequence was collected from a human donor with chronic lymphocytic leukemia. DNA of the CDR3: TGTGCCAGCAGTTTGGTCCCGCCGAACACTGAAGCTTTCTTT. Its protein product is CASSLVPPNTEAFF. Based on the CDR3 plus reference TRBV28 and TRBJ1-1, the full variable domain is DVKVTQSSRYLVKRTGEKVFLECVQDMDHENMFWYRQDPGLGLRLIYFSYDVKMKEKGDIPEGYSVSREKKERFSLILESASTNQTSMYLCASSLVPPNTEAFFGQGTRLTVV.